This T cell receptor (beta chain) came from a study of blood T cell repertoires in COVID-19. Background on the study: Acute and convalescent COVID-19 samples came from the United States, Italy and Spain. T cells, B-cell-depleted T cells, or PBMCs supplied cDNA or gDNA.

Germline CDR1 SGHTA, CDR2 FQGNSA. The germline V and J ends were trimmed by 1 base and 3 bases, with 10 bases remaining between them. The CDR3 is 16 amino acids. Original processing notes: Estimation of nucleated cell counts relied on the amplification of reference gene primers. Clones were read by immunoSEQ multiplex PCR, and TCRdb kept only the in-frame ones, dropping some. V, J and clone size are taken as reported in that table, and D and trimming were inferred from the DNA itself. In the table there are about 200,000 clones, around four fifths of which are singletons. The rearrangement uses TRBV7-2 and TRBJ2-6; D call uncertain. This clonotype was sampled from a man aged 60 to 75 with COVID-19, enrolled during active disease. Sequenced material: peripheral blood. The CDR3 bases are TGTGCCAGCAGCTTAGTTCGGGTAAATGGGGCCAACGTCCTGACTTTC. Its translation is CASSLVRVNGANVLTF. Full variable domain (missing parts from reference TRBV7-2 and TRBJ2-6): GAGVSQSPSNKVTEKGKDVELRCDPISGHTALYWYRQSLGQGLEFLIYFQGNSAPDKSGLPSDRFSAERTGGSVSTLTIQRTQQEDSAVYLCASSLVRVNGANVLTFGAGSRLTVL.